This is a list of T cell receptor beta chains from one sample in a study of blood T cells in healthy people across ages. TCRdb re-called the 5' RACE reads with MiXCR, one entry per CDR3 protein. The sample includes about 1 million distinct CDR3 sequences, 40% to 55% of them seen just once. The sample was blood. These receptors were taken from a woman aged 60 to 75 in good health. The CDR3 runs from the conserved cysteine through the conserved F or W. The order of the fields is clone size, CDR3 length, J gene, V gene, D gene, CDR3 protein, CDR3 DNA. The D gene is left open where the match is weak. Clone size is stated in some rows and not others, as once, few, many or a class when expanded.

abundance: .; len: 17; j_gene: TRBJ2-7; v_gene: TRBV9; d_gene: TRBD1; CDR3aa: CASSVGGGTGRSYEQYF; CDR3nt: TGTGCCAGCAGCGTAGGAGGTGGGACAGGGAGGTCCTACGAGCAGTACTTC
abundance: .; len: 15; j_gene: TRBJ2-1; v_gene: TRBV2; d_gene: TRBD2; CDR3aa: CASGLAGTPYNEQFF; CDR3nt: TGTGCCAGCGGGCTAGCGGGGACTCCCTACAATGAGCAGTTCTTC
abundance: few; len: 15; j_gene: TRBJ2-3; v_gene: TRBV27; d_gene: .; CDR3aa: CASSPRGLGIYTQYF; CDR3nt: TGTGCCAGCAGTCCCCGGGGTCTGGGGATTTATACGCAGTATTTT
abundance: .; len: 16; j_gene: TRBJ2-1; v_gene: TRBV6-5; d_gene: TRBD1; CDR3aa: CASSYETGDPLNEQFF; CDR3nt: TGTGCCAGCAGTTACGAGACAGGGGATCCCCTCAATGAGCAGTTCTTC
abundance: .; len: 15; j_gene: TRBJ2-7; v_gene: TRBV2; d_gene: TRBD2; CDR3aa: CASNRLAGGLNEQYF; CDR3nt: TGTGCCAGTAACAGACTAGCGGGAGGGCTAAATGAGCAGTACTTC
abundance: many; len: 12; j_gene: TRBJ2-3; v_gene: TRBV29-1; d_gene: .; CDR3aa: CSVDQGTDTQYF; CDR3nt: TGCAGCGTTGATCAGGGGACAGATACGCAGTATTTT
abundance: many; len: 12; j_gene: TRBJ1-2; v_gene: TRBV7-2; d_gene: .; CDR3aa: CASSPRTTGYTF; CDR3nt: TGTGCCAGCAGCCCCCGGACGACCGGCTACACCTTC
abundance: few; len: 15; j_gene: TRBJ2-3; v_gene: TRBV6-5; d_gene: .; CDR3aa: CASSPQKPGTDTQYF; CDR3nt: TGTGCCAGCAGTCCCCAAAAGCCAGGCACAGATACGCAGTATTTT
abundance: .; len: 16; j_gene: TRBJ1-1; v_gene: TRBV11-2; d_gene: .; CDR3aa: CASSPRLLRRNTEAFF; CDR3nt: TGTGCCAGCAGCCCTAGACTCCTCCGGAGGAACACTGAAGCTTTCTTT
abundance: once; len: 14; j_gene: TRBJ2-1; v_gene: TRBV11-2; d_gene: .; CDR3aa: CASSKGLSYNEQFF; CDR3nt: TGTGCCAGCAGTAAGGGTCTCTCATACAATGAGCAGTTCTTC
abundance: .; len: 16; j_gene: TRBJ2-3; v_gene: TRBV28; d_gene: .; CDR3aa: CASSFGPTGNTDTQYF; CDR3nt: TGTGCCAGCAGTTTCGGTCCGACAGGAAACACAGATACGCAGTATTTT
abundance: few; len: 13; j_gene: TRBJ2-6; v_gene: TRBV18; d_gene: .; CDR3aa: CASSPAGANVLTF; CDR3nt: TGTGCCAGCTCACCTGCCGGGGCCAACGTCCTGACTTTC
abundance: .; len: 14; j_gene: TRBJ2-7; v_gene: TRBV25-1; d_gene: TRBD1; CDR3aa: CASSEWDRGDEQYF; CDR3nt: TGTGCCAGCAGTGAATGGGACAGGGGCGACGAGCAGTACTTC
abundance: once; len: 16; j_gene: TRBJ2-5; v_gene: TRBV4-1; d_gene: TRBD2; CDR3aa: CASSRDTGGFQETQYF; CDR3nt: TGCGCCAGCAGCCGAGATACGGGAGGCTTTCAAGAGACCCAGTACTTC
abundance: .; len: 15; j_gene: TRBJ2-7; v_gene: TRBV7-9; d_gene: .; CDR3aa: CASTFGGNPSHEQYF; CDR3nt: TGTGCCAGCACCTTTGGCGGGAACCCCTCCCACGAGCAGTACTTC
abundance: .; len: 16; j_gene: TRBJ2-3; v_gene: TRBV10-3; d_gene: TRBD2; CDR3aa: CAISESGTSGGDTQYF; CDR3nt: TGTGCCATCAGTGAGTCCGGGACTAGCGGGGGAGATACGCAGTATTTT
abundance: .; len: 12; j_gene: TRBJ1-1; v_gene: TRBV28; d_gene: .; CDR3aa: CASSIQNTEAFF; CDR3nt: TGTGCCAGCAGTATACAGAACACTGAAGCTTTCTTT
abundance: many; len: 14; j_gene: TRBJ2-7; v_gene: TRBV14; d_gene: TRBD1; CDR3aa: CASSRRQGLYEQYF; CDR3nt: TGTGCCAGCAGCCGCCGACAGGGTCTTTACGAGCAGTACTTC
abundance: once; len: 15; j_gene: TRBJ2-1; v_gene: TRBV19; d_gene: TRBD1; CDR3aa: CASSIPRTGADEQFF; CDR3nt: TGTGCCAGTAGTATCCCCCGGACAGGGGCCGATGAGCAGTTCTTC
abundance: few; len: 13; j_gene: TRBJ1-5; v_gene: TRBV20-1; d_gene: TRBD1; CDR3aa: CSARTGGNQPQHF; CDR3nt: TGCAGTGCTAGGACAGGGGGAAATCAGCCCCAGCATTTT
abundance: few; len: 17; j_gene: TRBJ1-6; v_gene: TRBV2; d_gene: TRBD1; CDR3aa: CASSEPTQGTGDSPLHF; CDR3nt: TGTGCCAGCAGTGAACCCACGCAAGGGACAGGGGATTCACCCCTCCACTTT
abundance: once; len: 14; j_gene: TRBJ2-7; v_gene: TRBV11-2; d_gene: .; CDR3aa: CANSLAAGSYEQYF; CDR3nt: TGTGCCAACAGCTTAGCGGCGGGCTCCTACGAGCAGTACTTC
abundance: .; len: 17; j_gene: TRBJ2-5; v_gene: TRBV14; d_gene: .; CDR3aa: CASSQDRFGGRQETQYF; CDR3nt: TGTGCCAGCAGCCAAGATAGGTTCGGGGGGCGCCAAGAGACCCAGTACTTC
abundance: many; len: 12; j_gene: TRBJ2-3; v_gene: TRBV18; d_gene: .; CDR3aa: CASSPFTDTQYF; CDR3nt: TGCGCCAGCAGCCCCTTCACAGATACGCAGTATTTT
abundance: .; len: 13; j_gene: TRBJ2-7; v_gene: TRBV7-6; d_gene: .; CDR3aa: CASSLEVLDEQYF; CDR3nt: TGTGCCAGCAGCTTAGAGGTTTTGGACGAGCAGTACTTC
abundance: .; len: 14; j_gene: TRBJ2-3; v_gene: TRBV5-1; d_gene: .; CDR3aa: CASSQDSSADTQYF; CDR3nt: TGCGCCAGCAGCCAGGACAGTAGCGCAGATACGCAGTATTTT
abundance: few; len: 17; j_gene: TRBJ2-1; v_gene: TRBV7-8; d_gene: TRBD2; CDR3aa: CASSFRRTSGRTREQFF; CDR3nt: TGTGCCAGCAGCTTCCGCCGGACTAGCGGGAGAACCAGGGAGCAGTTCTTC
abundance: once; len: 13; j_gene: TRBJ2-1; v_gene: TRBV30; d_gene: TRBD2; CDR3aa: CAWSVLRENEQFF; CDR3nt: TGTGCCTGGAGTGTCTTGCGGGAGAATGAGCAGTTCTTC
abundance: .; len: 15; j_gene: TRBJ2-1; v_gene: TRBV12-3/TRBV12-4; d_gene: TRBD2; CDR3aa: CASSLNSGVQNEQFF; CDR3nt: TGTGCCAGCAGTTTAAATAGCGGGGTACAGAATGAGCAGTTCTTC
abundance: few; len: 22; j_gene: TRBJ2-3; v_gene: TRBV20-1; d_gene: TRBD2; CDR3aa: CSARKSDWTSGLRGLNTDTQYF; CDR3nt: TGCAGTGCTAGGAAATCAGATTGGACTAGCGGGTTAAGGGGCCTAAACACAGATACGCAGTATTTT
abundance: .; len: 14; j_gene: TRBJ2-7; v_gene: TRBV28; d_gene: .; CDR3aa: CASSLGPWRYEQYF; CDR3nt: TGTGCCAGCAGTTTAGGTCCGTGGCGTTACGAGCAGTACTTC
abundance: .; len: 14; j_gene: TRBJ1-2; v_gene: TRBV10-3; d_gene: .; CDR3aa: CAISELRGEGGYTF; CDR3nt: TGTGCCATCAGTGAGCTTCGGGGGGAGGGTGGCTACACCTTC
abundance: .; len: 14; j_gene: TRBJ2-3; v_gene: TRBV27; d_gene: .; CDR3aa: CASKVVTHTDTQYF; CDR3nt: TGTGCCAGCAAGGTTGTTACGCACACAGATACGCAGTATTTT
abundance: .; len: 14; j_gene: TRBJ2-6; v_gene: TRBV11-2; d_gene: .; CDR3aa: CASTPGVVANVLTF; CDR3nt: TGTGCCAGCACGCCGGGCGTAGTGGCCAACGTCCTGACTTTC
abundance: .; len: 15; j_gene: TRBJ1-2; v_gene: TRBV14; d_gene: .; CDR3aa: CASSQDLQENYGYTF; CDR3nt: TGTGCCAGCAGCCAAGATCTACAGGAAAACTATGGCTACACCTTC
abundance: .; len: 15; j_gene: TRBJ1-2; v_gene: TRBV6-5; d_gene: .; CDR3aa: CASSSPRRDFYGYTF; CDR3nt: TGTGCCAGCAGTTCGCCTCGTCGGGACTTCTATGGCTACACCTTC
abundance: .; len: 16; j_gene: TRBJ1-5; v_gene: TRBV6-7; d_gene: .; CDR3aa: CASSYLGGGPDQPQHF; CDR3nt: TGTGCCAGCAGTTACCTCGGGGGAGGTCCCGATCAGCCCCAGCATTTT
abundance: .; len: 17; j_gene: TRBJ2-1; v_gene: TRBV18; d_gene: TRBD1; CDR3aa: CASSLLPGTGGNNEQFF; CDR3nt: TGTGCCAGCTCACTACTGCCCGGGACAGGGGGCAACAATGAGCAGTTCTTC
abundance: .; len: 13; j_gene: TRBJ2-1; v_gene: TRBV14; d_gene: .; CDR3aa: CASSRLSYNEQFF; CDR3nt: TGTGCCAGCAGCCGTCTCTCCTACAATGAGCAGTTCTTC
abundance: few; len: 13; j_gene: TRBJ2-1; v_gene: TRBV6-2/TRBV6-3; d_gene: .; CDR3aa: CASNRDHRNEQFF; CDR3nt: TGTGCCAGCAACCGGGACCACCGCAATGAGCAGTTCTTC
abundance: .; len: 14; j_gene: TRBJ1-1; v_gene: TRBV29-1; d_gene: TRBD1; CDR3aa: CSAVSRGRSTEAFF; CDR3nt: TGCAGCGCCGTATCCAGGGGGCGAAGCACTGAAGCTTTCTTT
abundance: .; len: 14; j_gene: TRBJ2-7; v_gene: TRBV6-5; d_gene: .; CDR3aa: CASSYMAGWGEQYF; CDR3nt: TGTGCCAGCAGTTACATGGCGGGATGGGGCGAGCAGTACTTC
abundance: few; len: 18; j_gene: TRBJ2-7; v_gene: TRBV12-3/TRBV12-4; d_gene: TRBD2; CDR3aa: CASSPGVAGGGRSYEQYF; CDR3nt: TGTGCCAGCAGTCCCGGGGTAGCGGGAGGTGGTAGATCCTACGAGCAGTACTTC
abundance: .; len: 17; j_gene: TRBJ2-5; v_gene: TRBV14; d_gene: TRBD2; CDR3aa: CASSQGLGGRRGNEQYF; CDR3nt: TGTGCCAGCAGCCAAGGACTGGGCGGGAGGCGAGGGAATGAGCAGTACTTC
abundance: .; len: 14; j_gene: TRBJ2-4; v_gene: TRBV2; d_gene: TRBD1; CDR3aa: CASNLDRASYIQYF; CDR3nt: TGTGCCAGCAACCTCGACAGGGCCTCATACATTCAGTACTTC
abundance: .; len: 16; j_gene: TRBJ2-1; v_gene: TRBV3-1; d_gene: .; CDR3aa: CASSQEGAGVEGEQFF; CDR3nt: TGTGCCAGCAGCCAAGAAGGCGCAGGGGTCGAGGGTGAGCAGTTCTTC
abundance: .; len: 13; j_gene: TRBJ2-3; v_gene: TRBV7-9; d_gene: .; CDR3aa: CASKKQPTDTQYF; CDR3nt: TGTGCCAGTAAGAAACAGCCTACAGATACGCAGTATTTT